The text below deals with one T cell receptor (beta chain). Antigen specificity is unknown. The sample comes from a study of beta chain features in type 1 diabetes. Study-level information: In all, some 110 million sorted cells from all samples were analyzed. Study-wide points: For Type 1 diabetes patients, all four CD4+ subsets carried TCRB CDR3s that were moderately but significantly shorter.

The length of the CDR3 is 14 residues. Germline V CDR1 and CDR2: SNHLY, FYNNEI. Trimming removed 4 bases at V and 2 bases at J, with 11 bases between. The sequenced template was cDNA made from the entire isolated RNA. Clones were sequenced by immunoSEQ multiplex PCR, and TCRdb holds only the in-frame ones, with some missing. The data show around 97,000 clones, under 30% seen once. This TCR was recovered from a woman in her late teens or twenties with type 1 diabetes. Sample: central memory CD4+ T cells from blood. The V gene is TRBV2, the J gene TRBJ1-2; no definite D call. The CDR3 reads CASSAYTENYGYTF. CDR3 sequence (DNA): TGTGCCAGCAGTGCATACACAGAGAACTATGGCTACACCTTC.